This TCR beta chain is from a study of T cells in Graves' hyperthyroidism and ophthalmopathy. Study-level findings and limits: Separating ophthalmopathy from stable hyperthyroidism was achieved by a 13 V-J model.

Recently diagnosed hyperthyroidism of less than 2 months' duration affected patients aged 18 to 65. A patient was excluded if there was uncontrolled infection, other autoimmune disease, pregnancy or lactation. Orbital computed tomography, thyroid ultrasound, serum thyroxine and TRAb, and clinical symptoms together informed the diagnoses. This clonotype was counted between two and nine times. Its specificity is unknown. The CDR3 covers 18 residues. Trimming pared 5 bases from V and 2 bases from J, leaving 22 bases between. Germline V gives CDR1 LNHDA, CDR2 SQIVND (reference sequence). Authors of the study amplified TCR beta CDR3 regions from RNA transcripts. With the HTBI primer set, the TCR CDR3 went through a first round of RT-PCR. TCRdb passed the multiplex PCR reads through MiXCR, listing each CDR3 protein once. The table has roughly 400,000 distinct CDR3 sequences, more than 15% seen once.

The genes are TRBV19 and TRBJ1-5, with D tentatively TRBD1 (6 bases). The receptor comes from a young woman with Graves' hyperthyroidism that later progressed to Graves' ophthalmopathy. Sequenced input: blood. In nucleotides, the CDR3 is TGTGCCAGTAGTCATACCCTGGGGGCATTCTGGGGCAATCAGCCCCAGCATTTT. Amino acid sequence: CASSHTLGAFWGNQPQHF.